The source of this TCR beta chain is a study of metastatic and nonmetastatic thyroid tumors. Study details: Repertoires from blood and tumor or nodule tissue of malignant and benign thyroid patients were compared.

TCRdb recomputed clones from the PCR reads via MiXCR. The sample carries fewer than 13,000 clones, under 30% recorded once. Overall study results and limits: Benign nodules reportedly had significantly lower TCR beta diversity than malignant thyroid tumors in blood and tumor.

Germline loops: CDR1 DFQATT, CDR2 SNEGSKA (reference sequence). CDR3 length: 16 amino acids. V lost 5 bases, J lost 0 bases, and 6 bases stayed unmatched. All patients were treatment-naive before thyroid surgery. A note on this clone: What it binds is not known.

Sequenced input: tumor tissue. The chain carries TRBV20-1 and TRBJ2-7; 14 bases agree with TRBD2. This receptor was obtained from a female donor with papillary thyroid cancer or a benign thyroid nodule (not recorded which). Some clones in this sample may be carry-over from other donors' samples. The CDR3 coding sequence is TGCAGTGCTTTGGGACTAGCGGGAGCCTCCTCCTACGAGCAGTACTTC. Translating it yields CSALGLAGASSYEQYF.